This TCR beta chain was observed in a study of blood T cell repertoires in COVID-19. Across the study: PBMCs, B-cell-depleted T cells, or T cells provided the cDNA or gDNA that made up the material.

The CDR3 length is 15 residues. Germline CDR1 is ENHRY and CDR2 is SYGVKD. V was pared by 2 bases and J by 2 bases, with 3 bases of the junction left unmatched. Sequencing used immunoSEQ multiplex PCR; TCRdb keeps in-frame clones, though not all of them. This sample has just over 95,000 clones, with approximately 87% found just once. Sequences were obtained from peripheral blood. The chain has TRBV10-3 and TRBJ2-7, with TRBD1 matching over 10 bases. This clonotype was sampled from a human donor in a cohort sampled during active COVID-19. CDR3 nucleotide sequence: TGTGCCATCAGTGAGCCGGGACAGGGGACCTACGAGCAGTACTTC. Its protein is CAISEPGQGTYEQYF.